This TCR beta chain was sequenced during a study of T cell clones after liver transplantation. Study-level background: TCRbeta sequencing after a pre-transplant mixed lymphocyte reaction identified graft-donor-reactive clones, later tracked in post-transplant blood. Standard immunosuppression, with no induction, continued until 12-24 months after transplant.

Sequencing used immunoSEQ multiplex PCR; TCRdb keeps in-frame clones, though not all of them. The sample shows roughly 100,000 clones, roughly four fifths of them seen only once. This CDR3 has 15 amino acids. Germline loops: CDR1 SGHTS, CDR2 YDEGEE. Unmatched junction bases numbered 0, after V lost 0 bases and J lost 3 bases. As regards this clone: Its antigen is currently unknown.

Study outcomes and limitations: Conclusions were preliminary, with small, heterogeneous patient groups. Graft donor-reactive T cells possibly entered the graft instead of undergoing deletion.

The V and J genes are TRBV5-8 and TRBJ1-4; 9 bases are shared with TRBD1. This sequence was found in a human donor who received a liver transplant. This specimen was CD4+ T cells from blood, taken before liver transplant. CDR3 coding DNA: TGTGCCAGCAGCTTGGGGACAGGGGCTAATGAAAAACTGTTTTTT. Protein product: CASSLGTGANEKLFF.